The T cell receptor beta chain described here comes from a study of blood T cell repertoires in COVID-19. Clones were read by immunoSEQ multiplex PCR, and TCRdb kept only the in-frame ones, dropping some. The sample consists of 200,000 to 300,000 clones, less than 90% of them appearing once. This CDR3 has 15 amino acids. The germline CDR1 and CDR2 sequences are MDHEN and SYDVKM. With V trimmed by 5 bases and J by 4 bases, 7 bases remained unmatched. The sequenced material came from peripheral blood. This sequence was found in a man between 60 and 75 years old with acute or convalescent COVID-19. This chain uses TRBV28 with TRBJ1-2; TRBD1 matches 10 bases. The CDR3 DNA sequence: TGTGCCAGCAGTGTCCGACAGGGGGCAAGCTATGGCTACACCTTC. It translates to CASSVRQGASYGYTF.